This T cell receptor (beta chain) was documented in a study of blood T cell repertoires in COVID-19. The table lists this clone with a few counts. This table comes from immunoSEQ multiplex PCR, and its TCRdb copy is limited to in-frame clones, with some not included. The sample consists of 85,000 to 90,000 clones, around 85% of them appearing once. The V end was cut by 5 bases, the J end by 2 bases, with 9 bases between. Looked up from germline, CDR1 is MNHNY and CDR2 is SVGAGI (reference sequence). CDR3 length: 13 amino acids. This receptor was identified in a man in his 70s with acute or convalescent COVID-19. Sequencing was carried out using peripheral blood. The chain combines TRBV6-6 with TRBJ2-5; TRBD1 might be the D (6 bases). The CDR3 DNA is TGTGCCAGCAGTCACAGGGTACAAGAGACCCAGTACTTC. This translates into CASSHRVQETQYF.